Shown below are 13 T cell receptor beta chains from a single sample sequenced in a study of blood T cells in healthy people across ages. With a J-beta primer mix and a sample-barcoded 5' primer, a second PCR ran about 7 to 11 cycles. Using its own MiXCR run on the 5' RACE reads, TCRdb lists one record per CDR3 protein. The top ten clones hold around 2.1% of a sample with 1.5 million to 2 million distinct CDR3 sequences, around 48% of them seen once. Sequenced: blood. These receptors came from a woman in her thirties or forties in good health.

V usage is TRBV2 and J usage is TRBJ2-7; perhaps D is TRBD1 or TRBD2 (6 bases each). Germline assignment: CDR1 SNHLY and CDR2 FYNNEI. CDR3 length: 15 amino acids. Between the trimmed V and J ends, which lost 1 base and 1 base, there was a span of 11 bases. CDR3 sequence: CASSEGRGGSYEQYF. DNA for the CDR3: TGTGCCAGCAGTGAAGGTCGAGGGGGGTCCTACGAGCAGTACTTC.

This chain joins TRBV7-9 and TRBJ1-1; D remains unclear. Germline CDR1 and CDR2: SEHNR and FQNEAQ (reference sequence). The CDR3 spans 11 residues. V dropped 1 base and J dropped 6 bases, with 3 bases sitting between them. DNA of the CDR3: TGTGCCAGCAGCTTAGTTGCTGAAGCTTTCTTT. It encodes CASSLVAEAFF.

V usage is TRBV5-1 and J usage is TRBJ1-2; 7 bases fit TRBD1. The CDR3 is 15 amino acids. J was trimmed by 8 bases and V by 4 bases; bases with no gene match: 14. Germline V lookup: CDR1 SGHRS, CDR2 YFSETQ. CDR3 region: CASSRLTTGLEGYTF. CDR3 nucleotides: TGCGCCAGCAGCAGGTTGACGACAGGGCTTGAGGGCTACACCTTC.

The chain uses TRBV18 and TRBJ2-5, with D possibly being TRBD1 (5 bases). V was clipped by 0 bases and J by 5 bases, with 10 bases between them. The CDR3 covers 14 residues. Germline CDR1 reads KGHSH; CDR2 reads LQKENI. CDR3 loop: CASSPPGLGETQYF. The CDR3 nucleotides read TGTGCCAGCTCACCACCGGGGCTGGGGGAGACCCAGTACTTC.

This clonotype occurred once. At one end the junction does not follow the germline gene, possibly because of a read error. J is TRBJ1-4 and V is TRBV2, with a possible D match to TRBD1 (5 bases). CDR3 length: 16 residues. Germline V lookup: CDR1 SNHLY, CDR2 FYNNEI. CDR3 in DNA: TGTGCCAGCACGGGGCCGCAAGCTTCAACTAATGAAGAACTGTTTTTT. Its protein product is CASTGPQASTNEELFF.

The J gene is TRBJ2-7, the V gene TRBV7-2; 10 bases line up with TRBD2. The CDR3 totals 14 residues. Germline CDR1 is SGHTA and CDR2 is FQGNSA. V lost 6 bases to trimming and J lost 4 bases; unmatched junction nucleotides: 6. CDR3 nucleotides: TGTGCCAGCAGTCAGCGGGGGGGCCTTTACGAGCAGTACTTC. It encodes CASSQRGGLYEQYF.

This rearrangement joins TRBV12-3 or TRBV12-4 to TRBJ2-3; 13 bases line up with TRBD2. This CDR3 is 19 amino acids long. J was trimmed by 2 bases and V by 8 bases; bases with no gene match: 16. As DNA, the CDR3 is TGTGCCAGCGACTCTAACGGAGGACTAGCGGGGGTCCTCACAGATACGCAGTATTTT. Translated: CASDSNGGLAGVLTDTQYF.

The CDR3 is CASSRMGQGRSPLHF. CDR3 nucleotide sequence: TGTGCCAGCAGCCGAATGGGACAGGGGAGGTCACCCCTCCACTTT. The chain couples TRBV28 to TRBJ1-6, with 10 bases that match TRBD1. Germline V gene data show CDR1 as MDHEN and CDR2 as SYDVKM. The CDR3 contains 15 residues. V was clipped by 6 bases and J by 10 bases; unmatched bases: 9.

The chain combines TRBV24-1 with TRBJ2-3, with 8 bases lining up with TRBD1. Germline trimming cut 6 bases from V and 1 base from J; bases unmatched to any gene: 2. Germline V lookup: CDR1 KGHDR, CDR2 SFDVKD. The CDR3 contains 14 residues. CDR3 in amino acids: CATSQGARTDTQYF. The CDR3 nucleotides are TGTGCCACCAGTCAGGGGGCCCGCACAGATACGCAGTATTTT.

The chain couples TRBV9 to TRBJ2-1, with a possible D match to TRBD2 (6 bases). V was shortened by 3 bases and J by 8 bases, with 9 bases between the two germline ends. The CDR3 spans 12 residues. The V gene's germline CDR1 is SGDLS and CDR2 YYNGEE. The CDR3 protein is CASSAGEYEQFF. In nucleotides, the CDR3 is TGTGCCAGCAGCGCGGGGGAATATGAGCAGTTCTTC.

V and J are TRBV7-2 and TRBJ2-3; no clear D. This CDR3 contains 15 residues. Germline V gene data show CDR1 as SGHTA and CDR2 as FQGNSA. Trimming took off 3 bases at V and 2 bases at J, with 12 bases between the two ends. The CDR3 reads CASSFGASDTDTQYF. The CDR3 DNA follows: TGTGCCAGCAGCTTCGGCGCCTCTGACACAGATACGCAGTATTTT.

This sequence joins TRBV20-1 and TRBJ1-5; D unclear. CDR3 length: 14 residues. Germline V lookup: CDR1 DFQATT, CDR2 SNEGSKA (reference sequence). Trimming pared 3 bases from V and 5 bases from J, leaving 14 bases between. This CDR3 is CSARRFNGDQPQHF. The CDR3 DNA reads TGCAGTGCTAGGAGGTTCAACGGGGATCAGCCCCAGCATTTT.

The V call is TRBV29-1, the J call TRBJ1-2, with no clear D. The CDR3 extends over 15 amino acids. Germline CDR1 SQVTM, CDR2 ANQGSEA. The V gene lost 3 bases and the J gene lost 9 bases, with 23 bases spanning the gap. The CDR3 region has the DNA TGCAGCGTTGAGCGGGGAATCGCCGACAAGGAGAGCTACACCTTC. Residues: CSVERGIADKESYTF.